Shown below are 29 T cell receptor beta chains from a single sample sequenced in a study of blood T cell repertoires in COVID-19. TCRdb's table, derived via immunoSEQ multiplex PCR, lists solely in-frame clones and lacks some. The table records 40,000 to 45,000 clones, approximately 92% of them present only once. Sequenced input: peripheral blood. The receptors come from a man between 45 and 60 years old with COVID-19, enrolled during active disease.

This chain links TRBV10-3 with TRBJ1-3; possible D gene TRBD1, 6 bases. V lost 4 bases and J lost 5, with 18 bases in between. This CDR3 has 16 residues. The germline V gene has CDR1 ENHRY and CDR2 SYGVKD. CDR3 coding DNA: TGTGCCATCAGTGCTTACGGTGGGACAACGAGAAACACCATATATTTT. This encodes CAISAYGGTTRNTIYF.

The genes are TRBV27 and TRBJ2-2, with 7 bases lining up with TRBD1. Trimming removed 2 bases from V and 2 bases from J; junction bases left unmatched: 14. The CDR3 is 19 residues long. Germline-derived CDR1 and CDR2 are MNHEY and SMNVEV (reference sequence). CDR3 sequence (DNA): TGTGCCAGCAGTTTAATGGGGGACAGAAATGCTCTAAACACCGGGGAGCTGTTTTTT. Protein product: CASSLMGDRNALNTGELFF.

The rearrangement joins TRBV5-1 to TRBJ1-1; 8 nucleotides match TRBD1. The V gene end was trimmed by 0 bases and the J gene end by 4 bases; junction bases not matched to a gene: 5. Germline-derived CDR1 and CDR2 are SGHRS and YFSETQ. This CDR3 spans 15 amino acids. The CDR3 is CASSLDDRGFTEAFF. CDR3 nucleotide sequence: TGCGCCAGCAGCTTGGACGACAGGGGATTCACTGAAGCTTTCTTT.

This chain connects TRBV7-3 to TRBJ2-5; D unresolved. Germline-derived CDR1 and CDR2 are SGHTA and FQGTGA. The CDR3 is made up of 14 amino acids. Trimming shortened V by 1 base and J by 2 bases, and 8 bases separated the two germline ends. CDR3 amino acids: CASSLMGQQETQYF. The CDR3 nucleotides are TGTGCCAGCAGCTTAATGGGCCAGCAAGAGACCCAGTACTTC.

This rearrangement joins TRBV7-6 to TRBJ2-7; 7 nucleotides align to TRBD2. Germline CDR1 is SGHVS and CDR2 is FNYEAQ. The V gene end was trimmed by 1 base and the J gene end by 4 bases; junction bases not matched to a gene: 7. The CDR3 contains 15 residues. The CDR3 sequence is CASSLGRERTYEQYF. The CDR3, as DNA: TGTGCCAGCAGCTTAGGGCGGGAGAGAACTTACGAGCAGTACTTC.

The chain employs TRBV29-1 and TRBJ1-4; 11 nucleotides align to TRBD1. V shed 4 bases and J 6 bases; nucleotides not matched to a gene: 7. Germline lookup yields CDR1 SQVTM and CDR2 ANQGSEA. The CDR3 totals 15 residues. The CDR3 loop reads CSVGDRDRGYEKLFF. CDR3 sequence (DNA): TGCAGCGTTGGGGACCGGGACAGGGGGTATGAAAAACTGTTTTTT.

The rearrangement links TRBV6-4 to TRBJ2-3; TRBD2 matches at 7 bases. This CDR3 is built from 14 residues. Trimming at V came to 5 bases and at J to 2 bases, leaving 4 bases not matched to a gene. Germline assignment: CDR1 MRHNA and CDR2 SNTAGT. DNA for the CDR3: TGTGCCAGCAGTCCAAGCGGGACCACAGATACGCAGTATTTT. It encodes CASSPSGTTDTQYF.

Only one count was recorded for this clone. The CDR3 nucleotides are TGTGCCAGCTCACCTCGTAATGAAAAACTGTTTTTT. Its translation: CASSPRNEKLFF. This rearrangement joins TRBV18 to TRBJ1-4, with D unclear. Germline-derived CDR1 and CDR2 are KGHSH and LQKENI. Trimming took 3 bases from V and 4 from J, leaving 3 bases between them. CDR3 length: 12 amino acids.

This clone appeared a single time. The rearrangement joins TRBV9 to TRBJ2-5; maybe TRBD2 (7 bases). Germline CDR1 SGDLS, CDR2 YYNGEE. The CDR3 covers 15 residues. The V and J ends lost 0 bases and 4 bases respectively, with 13 bases between them. The CDR3 nucleotides read TGTGCCAGCAGCGTAGCTACGGGGGGCCCAGAGACCCAGTACTTC. Its protein product is CASSVATGGPETQYF.

V gene TRBV12-5 combines with J gene TRBJ1-2; D is undetermined. This CDR3 region has 12 residues. Trimming cost V 0 bases and J 9 bases, with 8 bases left between them. Germline lookup yields CDR1 LGHNT and CDR2 FRNRAP. The DNA for the CDR3 is TGTGCTAGTGGTTTGGTCGTTTTCCGCTACACCTTC. Translated: CASGLVVFRYTF.

This clone came up once. V gene TRBV14 combines with J gene TRBJ2-1; D gene uncertain. CDR1 and CDR2 (germline): SGHDN, FVKESK. CDR3 length: 17 residues. Trimming removed 1 base from V and 2 bases from J, with 15 bases in between. CDR3 bases: TGTGCCAGCAGCCAAGTCCCAGGTTTGTCGGCCTACAATGAGCAGTTCTTC. It yields the protein CASSQVPGLSAYNEQFF.

J is TRBJ2-3 and V is TRBV14; a weak D match, TRBD2 (6 bases). The CDR3 loop spans 17 amino acids. Germline V gene data show CDR1 as SGHDN and CDR2 as FVKESK. V was shortened by 0 bases and J by 1 base, with 14 bases between the two germline ends. The CDR3 here is CASSQDSGSPGTDTQYF. The CDR3 DNA reads TGTGCCAGCAGCCAAGATAGCGGCAGTCCGGGCACAGATACGCAGTATTTT.

The chain combines TRBV18 with TRBJ2-2; perhaps TRBD1 as D (7 bases). This CDR3 contains 16 residues. The germline V gene has CDR1 KGHSH and CDR2 LQKENI. The V end lost 3 bases, the J end lost 4 bases, and 15 bases lay between the germline ends. The CDR3 sequence: CASSPAGQLLTGELFF. The CDR3, as DNA: TGTGCCAGCTCACCGGCGGGACAGCTACTCACCGGGGAGCTGTTTTTT.

The chain is built from TRBV4-1 and TRBJ2-1; 11 nucleotides line up with TRBD2. The CDR3 has 18 amino acids. Trimming took 4 bases from V and 3 from J; bases not matched to a gene: 11. The V gene's germline CDR1 is MGHRA and CDR2 YSYEKL. In DNA, the CDR3 is TGCGCCAGCAGCCGTGGGGGGCTAGCGGGAGGAATCTACAATGAGCAGTTCTTC. It translates to CASSRGGLAGGIYNEQFF.

This clone showed up just once. V and J are TRBV11-2 and TRBJ2-5; possible D gene TRBD2, 6 bases. Germline CDR1 SGHAT, CDR2 FQNNGV. The CDR3 has 11 amino acids. V lost 11 bases and J lost 5, with 12 bases in between. The CDR3 DNA is TGTGCCGGGGGGAATTCGGAGACCCAGTACTTC. As protein: CAGGNSETQYF.

V gene TRBV6-5 combines with J gene TRBJ2-6; D remains unclear. With 5 bases removed from V and 0 bases from J, the gap between germline ends came to 8 bases. The CDR3 loop spans 15 amino acids. CDR1 MNHEY and CDR2 SVGAGI come from the germline V gene. The DNA of the CDR3 is TGTGCCAGCAGTAAGAGGAGCTCTGGGGCCAACGTCCTGACTTTC. This sequence encodes CASSKRSSGANVLTF.

The rearrangement uses TRBV19 and TRBJ2-7; no definite D call. The V gene's germline CDR1 is LNHDA and CDR2 SQIVND (reference sequence). This CDR3 has 15 amino acids. Trimming removed 2 bases at V and 2 bases at J, with 13 bases between. The CDR3 DNA reads as TGTGCCAGTAGTATACCGGGTGCTTTTGCCTACGAGCAGTACTTC. This codes for CASSIPGAFAYEQYF.

The V gene is TRBV3-1 (or the pseudogene TRBV3-2), the J gene TRBJ1-4; TRBD1 aligns across 7 bases. Losses at the gene ends were 3 bases for V and 7 bases for J; bases not matched to a gene: 14. The CDR3 is 17 residues long. Germline CDR1 reads LGHDT; CDR2 reads YNNKEL (reference sequence). CDR3 amino acids: CASSQARTGSHVEKLFF. The CDR3 nucleotides are TGTGCCAGCAGCCAGGCGCGGACAGGTTCTCATGTTGAAAAACTGTTTTTT.

The CDR3 DNA sequence: TGTGCCAGCAGCCCCGTAGAGCTCTATGGCTACACCTTC. Amino acids: CASSPVELYGYTF. The chain combines TRBV28 with TRBJ1-2; no firm D call. Trimming pared 6 bases from V and 4 bases from J, leaving 12 bases between. In germline, CDR1 is MDHEN, CDR2 SYDVKM. This CDR3 region has 13 residues.

This clone was seen just once. The genes are TRBV7-2 and TRBJ1-2; D may be TRBD1 (5 bases). The CDR3 spans 15 residues. With 2 bases removed from V and 4 bases from J, the gap between germline ends came to 14 bases. In germline, CDR1 is SGHTA, CDR2 FQGNSA. DNA for the CDR3: TGTGCCAGCAGCTTATTAGGGGTGACAGTCTATGGCTACACCTTC. It yields the protein CASSLLGVTVYGYTF.

In its sample, this clone was seen once. V usage is TRBV2 and J usage is TRBJ1-3, with TRBD1 as a possible D gene (5 bases). CDR1 SNHLY and CDR2 FYNNEI come from the germline V gene. This CDR3 region has 14 residues. V lost 6 bases to trimming and J lost 0 bases, with 9 bases between them. The CDR3 coding sequence is TGTGCCAGCAGGGGGCAGAGCTCTGGAAACACCATATATTTT. It translates to CASRGQSSGNTIYF.

The chain has TRBV10-3 and TRBJ2-2, with D perhaps TRBD1 (6 bases). The germline CDR1 and CDR2 sequences are ENHRY and SYGVKD. V shed 3 bases and J shed 0 bases, with 14 bases lying between them. CDR3 length: 17 residues. The CDR3 loop is CAISDLPGTSNTGELFF. The CDR3 DNA reads as TGTGCCATCAGTGACTTGCCCGGGACATCGAACACCGGGGAGCTGTTTTTT.

This chain joins TRBV10-3 and TRBJ2-7; D is perhaps TRBD1 (6 bases). V lost 3 bases, J lost 5 bases, and 8 bases lay in between. This CDR3 spans 12 amino acids. Germline V gene sequence: CDR1 ENHRY, CDR2 SYGVKD. The CDR3 spells CAISEQGHEQYF. Written as DNA, the CDR3 is TGTGCCATCAGTGAACAGGGCCACGAGCAGTACTTC.

V and J are TRBV6-5 and TRBJ2-1, with 7 bases lining up with TRBD2. Germline trimming cut 1 base from V and 9 bases from J; bases unmatched to any gene: 0. This CDR3 region has 12 residues. Germline V gene data show CDR1 as MNHEY and CDR2 as SVGAGI. The DNA of the CDR3 is TGTGCCAGCAGTTACTGGGGGGGTGAGCAGTTCTTC. It encodes CASSYWGGEQFF.

This clone was seen only once. The rearrangement links TRBV7-3 to TRBJ2-1, with D maybe TRBD1 (5 bases). CDR3 size: 13 residues. Germline V CDR1 and CDR2: SGHTA, FQGTGA. Trimming took 1 base from V and 15 from J, leaving 16 bases between them. CDR3 sequence reads: CASSLIPTASPFF. In DNA, the CDR3 is TGTGCCAGCAGCTTAATTCCGACAGCAAGTCCGTTCTTC.

This rearrangement joins TRBV19 to TRBJ2-6; D gene ambiguous. V was trimmed by 6 bases and J by 0 bases, leaving 3 bases between them. This CDR3 is built from 13 residues. CDR1 and CDR2 (germline): LNHDA, SQIVND (reference sequence). The CDR3 loop is CASRSSGANVLTF. DNA of the CDR3: TGTGCCAGTAGGAGCTCTGGGGCCAACGTCCTGACTTTC. Full variable domain (rest looked up from reference TRBV19 and TRBJ2-6): DGGITQSPKYLFRKEGQNVTLSCEQNLNHDAMYWYRQDPGQGLRLIYYSQIVNDFQKGDIAEGYSVSREKKESFPLTVTSAQKNPTAFYLCASRSSGANVLTFGAGSRLTVL.

CDR3 bases: TGTGCCATCACCCCGGGACTAGCGGGGAGGGACGAGCAGTACTTC. This encodes CAITPGLAGRDEQYF. V gene TRBV10-3 combines with J gene TRBJ2-7; the match to TRBD2 covers 13 bases. Germline CDR1 ENHRY, CDR2 SYGVKD. This CDR3 comprises 15 residues. V shed 7 bases and J 5 bases; nucleotides not matched to a gene: 8.

V is TRBV29-1 and J is TRBJ1-2, with 9 bases matching TRBD1. Germline loops: CDR1 SQVTM, CDR2 ANQGSEA. After removal of 7 bases from V and 4 bases from J, the junction contained 4 bases not matched to a gene. The CDR3 runs to 12 residues. CDR3 bases: TGCAGCGCTGGACAGGGGATCTATGGCTACACCTTC. It is translated as CSAGQGIYGYTF.

The CDR3 here is CASTRQGATREQYF. DNA of the CDR3: TGTGCCAGCACTCGACAGGGGGCGACTCGCGAGCAGTACTTC. The chain carries TRBV6-6 and TRBJ2-7; 10 positions match TRBD1. V gave up 7 bases and J gave up 6 bases; unmatched junction bases: 9. Germline CDR1 MNHNY, CDR2 SVGAGI (reference sequence). The CDR3 consists of 14 residues.